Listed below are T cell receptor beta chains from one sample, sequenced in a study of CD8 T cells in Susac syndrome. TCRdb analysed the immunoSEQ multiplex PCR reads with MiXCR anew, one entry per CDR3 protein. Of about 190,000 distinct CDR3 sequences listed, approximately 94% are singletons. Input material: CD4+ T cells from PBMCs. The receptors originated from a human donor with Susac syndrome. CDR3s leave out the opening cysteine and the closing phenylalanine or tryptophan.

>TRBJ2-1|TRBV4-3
ASSQGRGTSRSYNEQF
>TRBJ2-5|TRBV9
ASSVGTARETQY
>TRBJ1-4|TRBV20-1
SARETGNEKLF
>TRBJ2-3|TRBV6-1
ASRAGTSYTDTQY
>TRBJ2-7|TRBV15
ATSRDRASYEQY
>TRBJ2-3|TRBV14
ASSHHGTGPTDTQY
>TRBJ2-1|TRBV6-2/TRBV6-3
ASSKHGNDNEQF
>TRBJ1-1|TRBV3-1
ASSHEGQSRTEAF
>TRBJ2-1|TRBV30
AWTASDNEQF
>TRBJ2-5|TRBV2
ASMGNTGETQY
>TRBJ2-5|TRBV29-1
SARTSGETQY
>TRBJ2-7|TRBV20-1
SAPQGGHEQY
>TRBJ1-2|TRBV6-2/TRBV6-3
ASKDSNYGYT
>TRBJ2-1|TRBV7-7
ASSWGLEANEQF
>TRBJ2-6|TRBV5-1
ASSREGAGANVLT
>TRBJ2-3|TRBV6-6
ASSMGLGYSTDTQY
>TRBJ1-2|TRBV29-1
SALTGGGSKGYT
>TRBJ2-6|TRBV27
ASRRAATSSGANVLT
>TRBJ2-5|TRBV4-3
ASSQGLSETQY
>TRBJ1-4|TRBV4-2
ASSQVSRGPEKLF
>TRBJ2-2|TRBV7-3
ASRPGTGNTGELF
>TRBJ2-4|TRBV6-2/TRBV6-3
ASSYSRAAGAVNIQY
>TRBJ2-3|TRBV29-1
SVVGGSSTDTQY
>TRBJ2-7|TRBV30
AWSVSQFYEQY
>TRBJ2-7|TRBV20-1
SLIRKNEQY
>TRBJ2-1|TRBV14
ASSRARSYNEQF
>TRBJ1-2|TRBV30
AWSVNSDTYGYT
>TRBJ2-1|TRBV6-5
ASNRDRGYNEQF
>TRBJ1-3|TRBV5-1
ASREGSGNTIY
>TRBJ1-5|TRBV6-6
ASSYSRERNQPQH
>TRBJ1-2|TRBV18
ASSPDSLPNYGYT